This paragraph reports one TCR beta chain. The sample is drawn from a study of blood T cell repertoires in COVID-19. At the level of the study: The United States, Italy and Spain provided the acute and convalescent COVID-19 samples. The analysed material was cDNA or gDNA that came from T cells, B-cell-depleted T cells, or PBMCs.

The protocol was immunoSEQ multiplex PCR, while the TCRdb copy is restricted to in-frame clones and leaves out a portion. The table includes 150,000 to 200,000 clones, 88% detected once. With V trimmed by 1 base and J by 1 base, 7 bases remained unmatched. CDR3 length: 17 amino acids. In germline, CDR1 is SGHTA, CDR2 FQGNSA. Sequencing was performed on peripheral blood. This TCR came from a human donor in a cohort sampled during active COVID-19. The chain recombines TRBV7-2 with TRBJ2-3; 8 bases map to TRBD2. CDR3 DNA sequence: TGTGCCAGCAGCTTAGGTGAGGGGGGACTAGGCACAGATACGCAGTATTTT. Protein: CASSLGEGGLGTDTQYF.